Listed below are T cell receptor beta chains from one sample, sequenced in a study of blood T cell repertoires in COVID-19. Sequencing was performed with immunoSEQ multiplex PCR; in TCRdb, only in-frame clones are kept and a portion is missing. The sample shows approximately 52,000 clones, 70% to 90% of them seen only once. The sample comprised peripheral blood. The receptor source for this set is a man aged 70-80 years with acute or convalescent COVID-19. CDR3s include the opening cysteine and the closing phenylalanine or tryptophan. D genes are given only for firm matches.

TRBV27,13,NA,CASSPRIKNIQYF
TRBV7-2,14,NA,CASSLAYGGGEQFF
TRBV12-3/TRBV12-4,13,NA,CASIRTNTGELFF
TRBV5-1,13,NA,CASRKGVVYEQFF
TRBV19,15,TRBD1,CASSYGQGRNQPQHF
TRBV5-8,14,NA,CASSLVVETDTQYF
TRBV11-2,14,NA,CASSRTGVAQPQHF
TRBV5-1,14,TRBD1,CASSPTGGNQPQHF
TRBV14,16,TRBD2,CASSPVRLAGQETQYF
TRBV6-5,15,TRBD2,CASRGEAAGQETQYF
TRBV9,12,NA,CASSVQNTEAFF
TRBV21-1,16,NA,CASSKGLAGGHNEQFF
TRBV7-2,16,TRBD2,CASTPPGLAGIYEQYF
TRBV10-3,11,NA,CAISAGYEQYF
TRBV20-1,13,NA,CSASHGNNSPLHF
TRBV7-9,12,NA,CASSRGTYEQYF
TRBV30,11,TRBD1,CAWQGAYEQYF
TRBV4-1,14,NA,CASSQEAGNTEAFF
TRBV4-3,17,NA,CASSQDSVERQPYEQYF
TRBV21-1,15,NA,CASPNRDGRIAEAFF
TRBV3-1/TRBV3-2,17,TRBD1,CASSQAQRQGAGETQYF
TRBV28,10,NA,CASSLYGYTF
TRBV4-2,16,TRBD2,CASSQSGLAGGQEGFF
TRBV9,15,NA,CASSLDPGTNYGYTF
TRBV6-4,14,NA,CASSPRHENTEAFF
TRBV24-1,13,NA,CATQDMNTGELFF
TRBV2,14,NA,CASSQQGKDTEAFF
TRBV18,14,TRBD1,CASSQGQGDQPQHF
TRBV30,15,NA,CAWSAVGGYNSPLHF
TRBV20-1,11,NA,CSARLSYEQYF
TRBV2,12,NA,CASTGDTGELFF
TRBV6-5,16,NA,CASSYRRQTPGNTIYF
TRBV4-1,17,NA,CASSHLRILGGTDTQYF